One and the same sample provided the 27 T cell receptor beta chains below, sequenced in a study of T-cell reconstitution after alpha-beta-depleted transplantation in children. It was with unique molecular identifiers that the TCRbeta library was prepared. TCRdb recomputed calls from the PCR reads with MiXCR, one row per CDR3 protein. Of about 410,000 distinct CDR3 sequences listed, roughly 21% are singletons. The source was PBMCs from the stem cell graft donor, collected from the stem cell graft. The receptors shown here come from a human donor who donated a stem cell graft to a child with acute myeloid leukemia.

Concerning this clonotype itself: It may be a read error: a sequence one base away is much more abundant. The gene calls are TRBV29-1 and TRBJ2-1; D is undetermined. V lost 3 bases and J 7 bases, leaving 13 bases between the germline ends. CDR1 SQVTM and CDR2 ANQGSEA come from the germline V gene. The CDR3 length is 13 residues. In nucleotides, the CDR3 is TGCAGCGTTGAGGATATTTACGTTAATGAGCAGTTCTTC. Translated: CSVEDIYVNEQFF.

CDR3 nucleotides: TGTGCCAGCAGTTTATCTTCTGAGCAGTTCTTC. Amino acids: CASSLSSEQFF. This rearrangement joins TRBV28 to TRBJ2-1; D remains unclear. The germline V gene has CDR1 MDHEN and CDR2 SYDVKM. This CDR3 comprises 11 residues. Trimming left V 1 base short and J 9 bases short, with 4 bases between.

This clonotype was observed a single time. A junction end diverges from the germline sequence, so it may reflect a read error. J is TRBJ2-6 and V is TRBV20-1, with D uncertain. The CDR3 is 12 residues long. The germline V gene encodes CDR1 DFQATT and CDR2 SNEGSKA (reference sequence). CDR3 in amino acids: CSAYHGTNVLTF. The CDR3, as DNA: TGCAGTGCCTATCATGGGACCAACGTCCTGACTTTC.

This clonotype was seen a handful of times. The CDR3 reads CATSRDRTGRHEQYF. The CDR3 coding sequence is TGTGCCACCAGCAGAGATAGGACGGGAAGGCACGAGCAGTACTTC. The chain is built from TRBV15 and TRBJ2-7; D possibly corresponds to TRBD2 (5 bases). The CDR3 runs 15 residues. Germline V gene data show CDR1 as LNHNV and CDR2 as YYDKDF (reference sequence). The germline V and J ends were trimmed by 0 bases and 5 bases, with 14 bases remaining between them.

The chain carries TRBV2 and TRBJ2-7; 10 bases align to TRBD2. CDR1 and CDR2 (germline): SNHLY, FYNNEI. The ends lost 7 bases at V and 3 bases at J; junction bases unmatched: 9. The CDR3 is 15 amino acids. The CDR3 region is CASTPGLATNYEQYF. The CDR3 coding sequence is TGTGCCAGCACTCCGGGACTAGCGACCAACTACGAGCAGTACTTC.

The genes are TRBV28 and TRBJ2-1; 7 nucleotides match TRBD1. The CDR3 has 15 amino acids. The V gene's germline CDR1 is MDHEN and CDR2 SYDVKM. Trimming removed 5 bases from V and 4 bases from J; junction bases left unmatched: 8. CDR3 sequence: CASSPPLGQYNEQFF. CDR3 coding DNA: TGTGCCAGCAGTCCACCGTTGGGACAGTACAATGAGCAGTTCTTC.

The CDR3 loop reads CASSDDRGGTGELFF. CDR3 in DNA: TGTGCCAGCAGTGACGACAGGGGGGGCACCGGGGAGCTGTTTTTT. The chain combines TRBV2 with TRBJ2-2, with 9 bases that match TRBD1. The V and J ends lost 3 bases and 4 bases, in that order; junction bases with no gene match: 3. From germline, CDR1 is SNHLY and CDR2 FYNNEI. This CDR3 is built from 15 residues.

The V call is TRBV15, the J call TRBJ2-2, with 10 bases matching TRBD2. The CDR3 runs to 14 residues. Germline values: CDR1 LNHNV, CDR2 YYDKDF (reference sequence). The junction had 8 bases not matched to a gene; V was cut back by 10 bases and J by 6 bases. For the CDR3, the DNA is TGTGCCAGTAGCGGGAGGCTCGGGGCCGGGGAGCTGTTTTTT. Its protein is CASSGRLGAGELFF.

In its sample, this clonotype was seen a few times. The DNA for the CDR3 is TGTGCCATCAGTGAGAACACTCCTAGCGGTCCGATCTACAATGAGCAGTTCTTC. Protein product: CAISENTPSGPIYNEQFF. The chain recombines TRBV10-3 with TRBJ2-1; 7 bases agree with TRBD2. The CDR3 sequence is 18 residues long. CDR1 and CDR2 from the germline V gene are ENHRY and SYGVKD. The V segment lost 2 bases and the J segment 3 bases; nucleotides outside the gene matches: 13.

CDR3 sequence (DNA): TGCAGTGCTTTAGCGGGAGGTGCCGGCAATGAGCAGTTCTTC. It specifies CSALAGGAGNEQFF. The chain uses TRBV20-1 and TRBJ2-1; 10 positions agree with TRBD2. The CDR3 covers 14 residues. CDR1 is DFQATT, CDR2 SNEGSKA, per germline (reference sequence). The junction had 7 bases not matched to a gene; V was cut back by 5 bases and J by 6 bases.

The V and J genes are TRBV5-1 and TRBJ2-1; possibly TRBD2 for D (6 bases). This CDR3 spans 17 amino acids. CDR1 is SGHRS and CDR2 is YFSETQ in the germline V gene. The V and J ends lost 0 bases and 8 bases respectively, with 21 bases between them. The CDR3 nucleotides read TGCGCCAGCAGCTTGGGTGGCGGGACGTATCACGGGGATGAGCAGTTCTTC. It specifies CASSLGGGTYHGDEQFF.

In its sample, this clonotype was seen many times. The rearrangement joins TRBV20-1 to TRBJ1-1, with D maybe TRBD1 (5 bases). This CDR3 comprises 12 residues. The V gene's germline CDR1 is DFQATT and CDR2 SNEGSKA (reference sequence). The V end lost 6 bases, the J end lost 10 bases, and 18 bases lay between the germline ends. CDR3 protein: CSARGRDGGAFF. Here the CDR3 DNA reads TGCAGTGCAAGGGGCAGGGATGGGGGAGCTTTCTTT.

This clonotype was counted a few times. The CDR3, as DNA: TGTGCCAGCAGCGGCAATTTGATGGGGGCCCAGTACTTC. It yields the protein CASSGNLMGAQYF. The V and J genes are TRBV7-2 and TRBJ2-5; D is tentatively TRBD1 or TRBD2 (5 bases each). The V gene lost 5 bases and the J gene lost 9 bases, with 16 bases spanning the gap. This CDR3 is built from 13 residues. Germline loops: CDR1 SGHTA, CDR2 FQGNSA.

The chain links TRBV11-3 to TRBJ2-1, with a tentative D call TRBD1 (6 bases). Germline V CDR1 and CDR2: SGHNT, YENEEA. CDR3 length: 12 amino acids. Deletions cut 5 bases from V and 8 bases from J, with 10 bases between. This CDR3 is CASSQGWDEQFF. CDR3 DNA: TGTGCCAGCAGCCAGGGGTGGGATGAGCAGTTCTTC.

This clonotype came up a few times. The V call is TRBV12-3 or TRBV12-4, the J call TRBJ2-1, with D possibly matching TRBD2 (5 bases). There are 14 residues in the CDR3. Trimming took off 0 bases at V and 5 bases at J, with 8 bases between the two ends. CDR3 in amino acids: CASSLAGAHNEQFF. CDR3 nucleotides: TGTGCCAGCAGTTTAGCGGGAGCCCACAATGAGCAGTTCTTC.

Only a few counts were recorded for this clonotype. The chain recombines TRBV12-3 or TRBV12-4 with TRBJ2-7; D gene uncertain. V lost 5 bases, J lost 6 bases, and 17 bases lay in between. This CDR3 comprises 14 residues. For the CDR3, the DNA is TGTGCCAGCAGTCGGACGAGGTTTATAGGCGAGCAGTACTTC. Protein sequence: CASSRTRFIGEQYF.

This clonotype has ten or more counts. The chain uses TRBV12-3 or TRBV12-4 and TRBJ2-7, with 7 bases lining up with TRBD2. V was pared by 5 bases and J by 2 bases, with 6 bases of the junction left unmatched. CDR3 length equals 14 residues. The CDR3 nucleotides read TGTGCCAGCAGTCCTCGGGAGGCAGCCTACGAGCAGTACTTC. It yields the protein CASSPREAAYEQYF.

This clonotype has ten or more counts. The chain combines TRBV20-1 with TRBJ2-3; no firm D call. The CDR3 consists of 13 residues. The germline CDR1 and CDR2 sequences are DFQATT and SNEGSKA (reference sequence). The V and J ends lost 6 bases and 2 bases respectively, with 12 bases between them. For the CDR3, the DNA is TGCAGTGCCGCAGCGCATCTCACAGATACGCAGTATTTT. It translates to CSAAAHLTDTQYF.

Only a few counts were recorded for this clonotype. The CDR3 loop reads CASSYQGDSWDQQYF. DNA of the CDR3: TGTGCCAGCAGCTACCAAGGGGACTCTTGGGATCAGCAGTACTTC. This chain joins TRBV5-8 and TRBJ2-7; tentatively, D is TRBD2 (6 bases). This CDR3 is built from 15 residues. The V gene's germline CDR1 is SGHTS and CDR2 YDEGEE. V dropped 3 bases and J dropped 8 bases, with 21 bases sitting between them.

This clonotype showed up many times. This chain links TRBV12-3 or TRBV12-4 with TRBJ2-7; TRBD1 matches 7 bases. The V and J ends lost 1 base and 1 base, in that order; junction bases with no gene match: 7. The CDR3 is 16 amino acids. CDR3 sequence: CASSLGTDRASYEQYF. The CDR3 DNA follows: TGTGCCAGCAGTTTAGGGACCGACAGGGCATCCTACGAGCAGTACTTC.

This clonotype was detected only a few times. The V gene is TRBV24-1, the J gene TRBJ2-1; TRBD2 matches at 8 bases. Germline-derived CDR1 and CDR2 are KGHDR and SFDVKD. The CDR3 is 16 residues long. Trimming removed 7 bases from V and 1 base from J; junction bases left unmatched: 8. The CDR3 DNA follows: TGTGCCACCAGCCGGGGGGGAGGAGCGTCCTACAATGAGCAGTTCTTC. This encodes CATSRGGGASYNEQFF.

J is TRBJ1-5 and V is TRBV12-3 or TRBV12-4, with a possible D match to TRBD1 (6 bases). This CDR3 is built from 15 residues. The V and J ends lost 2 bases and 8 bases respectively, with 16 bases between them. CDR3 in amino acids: CASSLLSQGWEPQHF. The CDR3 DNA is TGTGCCAGCAGTTTACTGTCCCAGGGGTGGGAGCCCCAGCATTTT.

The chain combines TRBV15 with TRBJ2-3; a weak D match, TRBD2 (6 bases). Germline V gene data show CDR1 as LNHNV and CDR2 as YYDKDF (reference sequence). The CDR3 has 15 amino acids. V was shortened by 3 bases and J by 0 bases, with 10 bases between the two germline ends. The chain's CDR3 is CATSRGGVSTDTQYF. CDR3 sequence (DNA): TGTGCCACCAGCAGGGGCGGGGTTAGCACAGATACGCAGTATTTT.

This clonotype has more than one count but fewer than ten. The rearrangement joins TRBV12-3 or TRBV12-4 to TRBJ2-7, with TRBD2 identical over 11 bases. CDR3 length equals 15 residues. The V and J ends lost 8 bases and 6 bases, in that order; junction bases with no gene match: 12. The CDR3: CASSSATSGSLEQYF. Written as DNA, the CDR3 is TGTGCCAGCTCCTCCGCAACTAGCGGGAGTCTCGAGCAGTACTTC.

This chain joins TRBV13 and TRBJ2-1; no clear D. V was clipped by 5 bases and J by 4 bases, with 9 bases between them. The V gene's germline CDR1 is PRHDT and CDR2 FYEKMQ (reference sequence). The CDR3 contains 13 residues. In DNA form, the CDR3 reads TGTGCCAGCAGCCGTTGGGGTTACAATGAGCAGTTCTTC. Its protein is CASSRWGYNEQFF.

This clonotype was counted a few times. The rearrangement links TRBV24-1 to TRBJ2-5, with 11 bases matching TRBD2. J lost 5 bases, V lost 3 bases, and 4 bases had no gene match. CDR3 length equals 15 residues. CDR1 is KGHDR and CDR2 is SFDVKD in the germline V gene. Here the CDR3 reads CATSDGTSGGETQYF. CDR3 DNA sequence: TGTGCCACCAGTGATGGGACTAGCGGAGGGGAGACCCAGTACTTC.

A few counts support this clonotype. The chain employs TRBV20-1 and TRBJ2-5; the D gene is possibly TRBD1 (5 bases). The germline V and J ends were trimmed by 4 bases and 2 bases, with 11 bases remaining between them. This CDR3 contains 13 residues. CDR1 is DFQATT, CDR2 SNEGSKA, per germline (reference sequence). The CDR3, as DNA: TGCAGTGCTATTGTGACAGATCAAGAGACCCAGTACTTC. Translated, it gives CSAIVTDQETQYF.